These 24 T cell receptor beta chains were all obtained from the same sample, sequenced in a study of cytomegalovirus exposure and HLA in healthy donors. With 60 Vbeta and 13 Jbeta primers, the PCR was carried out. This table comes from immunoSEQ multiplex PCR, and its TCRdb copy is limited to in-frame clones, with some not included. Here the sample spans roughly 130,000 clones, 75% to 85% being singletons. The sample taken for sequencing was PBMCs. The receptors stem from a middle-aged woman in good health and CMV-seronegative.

The CDR3 DNA reads TGTGCCAGCTGGCGATCGGGCAGGGACACTGAAGCTTTCTTT. Protein: CASWRSGRDTEAFF. This rearrangement joins TRBV6-6 to TRBJ1-1, with D maybe TRBD1 (5 bases). The CDR3 contains 14 residues. With 8 bases removed from V and 3 bases from J, the gap between germline ends came to 16 bases. CDR1 is MNHNY, CDR2 SVGAGI, per germline (reference sequence).

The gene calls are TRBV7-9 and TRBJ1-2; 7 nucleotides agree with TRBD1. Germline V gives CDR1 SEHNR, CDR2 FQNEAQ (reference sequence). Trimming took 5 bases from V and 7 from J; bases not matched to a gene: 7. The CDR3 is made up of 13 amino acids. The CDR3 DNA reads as TGTGCCAGCAGCCCTGGGACAGCGCTTGGCTACACCTTC. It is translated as CASSPGTALGYTF.

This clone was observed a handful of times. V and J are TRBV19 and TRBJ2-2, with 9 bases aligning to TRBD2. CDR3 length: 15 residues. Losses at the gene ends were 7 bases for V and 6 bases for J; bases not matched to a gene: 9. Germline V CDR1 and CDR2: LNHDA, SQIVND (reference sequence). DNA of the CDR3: TGTGCCAGTAACCCAGCGGGAGGTTGGGCCGGGGAGCTGTTTTTT. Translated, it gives CASNPAGGWAGELFF.

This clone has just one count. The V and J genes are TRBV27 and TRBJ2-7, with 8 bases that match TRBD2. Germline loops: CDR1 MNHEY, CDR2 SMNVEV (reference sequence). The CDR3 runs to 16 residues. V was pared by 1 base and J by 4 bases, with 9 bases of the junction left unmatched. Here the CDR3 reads CASSLFSGGAPYEQYF. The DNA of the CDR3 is TGTGCCAGCAGTTTATTCTCGGGGGGGGCCCCTTACGAGCAGTACTTC.

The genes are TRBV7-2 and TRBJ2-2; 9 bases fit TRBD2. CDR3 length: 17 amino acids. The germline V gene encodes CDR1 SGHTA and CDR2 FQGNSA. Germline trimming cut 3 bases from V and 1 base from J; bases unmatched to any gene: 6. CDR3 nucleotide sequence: TGTGCCAGCAGCTTGCACCCTAGCGGGAAGAACACCGGGGAGCTGTTTTTT. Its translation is CASSLHPSGKNTGELFF.

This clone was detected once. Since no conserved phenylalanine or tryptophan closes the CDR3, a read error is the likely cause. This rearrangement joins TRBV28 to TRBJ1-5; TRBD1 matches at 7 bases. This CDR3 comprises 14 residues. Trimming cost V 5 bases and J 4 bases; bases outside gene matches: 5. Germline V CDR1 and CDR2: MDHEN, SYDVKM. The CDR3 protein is CASSVRGYNQPQHS. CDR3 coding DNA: TGTGCCAGCAGTGTCAGGGGGTATAATCAGCCCCAGCATTCT.

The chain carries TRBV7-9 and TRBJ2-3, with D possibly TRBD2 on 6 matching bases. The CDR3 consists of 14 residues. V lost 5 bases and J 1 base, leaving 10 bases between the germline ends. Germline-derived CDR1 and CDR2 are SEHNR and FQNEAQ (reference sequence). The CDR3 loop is CASSPGRGTDTQYF. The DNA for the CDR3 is TGTGCCAGCAGCCCCGGGAGAGGCACAGATACGCAGTATTTT.

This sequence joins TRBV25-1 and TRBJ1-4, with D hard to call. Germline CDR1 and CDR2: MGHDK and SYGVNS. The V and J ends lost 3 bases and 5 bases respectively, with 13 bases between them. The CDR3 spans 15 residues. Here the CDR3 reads CASSDGPPGNEKLFF. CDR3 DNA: TGTGCCAGCAGTGATGGACCGCCGGGGAATGAAAAACTGTTTTTT.

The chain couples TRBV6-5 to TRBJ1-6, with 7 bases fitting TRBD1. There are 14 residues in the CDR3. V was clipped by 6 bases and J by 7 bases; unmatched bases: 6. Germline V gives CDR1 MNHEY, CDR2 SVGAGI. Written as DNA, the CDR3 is TGTGCCAGCAGAAAGACAGGGACCAATTCACCCCTCCACTTT. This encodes CASRKTGTNSPLHF.

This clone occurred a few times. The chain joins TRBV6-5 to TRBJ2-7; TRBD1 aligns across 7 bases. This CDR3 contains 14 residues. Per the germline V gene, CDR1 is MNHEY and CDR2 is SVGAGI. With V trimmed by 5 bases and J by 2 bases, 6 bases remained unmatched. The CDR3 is CASSEGAGTYEQYF. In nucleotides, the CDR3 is TGTGCCAGCAGTGAGGGGGCAGGTACCTACGAGCAGTACTTC.

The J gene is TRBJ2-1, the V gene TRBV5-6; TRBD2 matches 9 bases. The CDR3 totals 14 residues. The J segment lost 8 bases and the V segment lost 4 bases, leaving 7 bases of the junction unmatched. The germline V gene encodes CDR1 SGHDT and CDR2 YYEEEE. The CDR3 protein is CASSPGLAYDEQFF. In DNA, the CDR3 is TGTGCCAGCAGCCCGGGACTAGCTTACGATGAGCAGTTCTTC.

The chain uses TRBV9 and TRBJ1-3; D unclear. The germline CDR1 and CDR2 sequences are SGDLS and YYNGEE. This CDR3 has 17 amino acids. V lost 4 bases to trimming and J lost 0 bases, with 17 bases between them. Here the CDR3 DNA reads TGTGCCAGCAGCATAATCGGGGAAGCGAGCTCTGGAAACACCATATATTTT. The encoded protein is CASSIIGEASSGNTIYF.

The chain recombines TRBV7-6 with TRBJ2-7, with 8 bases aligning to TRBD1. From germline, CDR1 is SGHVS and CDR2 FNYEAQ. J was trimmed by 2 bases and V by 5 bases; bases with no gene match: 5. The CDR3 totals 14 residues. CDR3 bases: TGTGCCAGCAGCCTTGACAGGGGAGCCTACGAGCAGTACTTC. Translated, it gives CASSLDRGAYEQYF.

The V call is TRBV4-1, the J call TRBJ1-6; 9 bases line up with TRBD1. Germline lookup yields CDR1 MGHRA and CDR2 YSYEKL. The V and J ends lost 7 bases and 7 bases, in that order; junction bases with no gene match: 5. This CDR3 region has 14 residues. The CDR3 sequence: CASTRTGENSPLHF. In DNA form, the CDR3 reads TGCGCCAGCACCCGGACAGGGGAAAATTCACCCCTCCACTTT.

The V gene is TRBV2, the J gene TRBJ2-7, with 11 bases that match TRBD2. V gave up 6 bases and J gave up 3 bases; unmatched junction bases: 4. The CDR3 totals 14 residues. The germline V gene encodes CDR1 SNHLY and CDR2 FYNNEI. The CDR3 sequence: CASRAGTSGYEQYF. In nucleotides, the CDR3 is TGTGCCAGCAGGGCTGGGACTAGCGGCTACGAGCAGTACTTC.

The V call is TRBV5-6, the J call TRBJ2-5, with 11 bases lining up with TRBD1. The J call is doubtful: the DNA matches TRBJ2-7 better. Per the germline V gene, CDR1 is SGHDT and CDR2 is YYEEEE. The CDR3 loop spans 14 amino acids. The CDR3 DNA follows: TGTGCCAGCAACGGACAGGGGGCCCTTTACGAGCAGTACTTC. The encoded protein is CASNGQGALYEQYF.

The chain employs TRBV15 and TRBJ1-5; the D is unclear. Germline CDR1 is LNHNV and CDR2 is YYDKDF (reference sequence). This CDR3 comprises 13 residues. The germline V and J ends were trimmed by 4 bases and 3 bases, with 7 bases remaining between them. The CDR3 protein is CATSIGPNQPQHF. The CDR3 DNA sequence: TGTGCCACCAGCATTGGGCCCAATCAGCCCCAGCATTTT.

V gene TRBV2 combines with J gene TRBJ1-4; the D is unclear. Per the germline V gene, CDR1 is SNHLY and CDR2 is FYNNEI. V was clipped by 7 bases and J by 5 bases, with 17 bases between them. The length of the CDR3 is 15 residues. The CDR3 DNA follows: TGTGCCAGCACAAGCCCCGGAGGGAGGAATGAAAAACTGTTTTTT. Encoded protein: CASTSPGGRNEKLFF.

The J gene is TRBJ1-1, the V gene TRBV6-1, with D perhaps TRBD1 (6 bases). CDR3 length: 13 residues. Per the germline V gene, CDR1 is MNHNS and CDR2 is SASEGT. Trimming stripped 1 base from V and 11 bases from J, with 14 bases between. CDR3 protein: CASSEGRGTKAFF. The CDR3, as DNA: TGTGCCAGCAGTGAAGGGAGAGGGACAAAGGCTTTCTTT.

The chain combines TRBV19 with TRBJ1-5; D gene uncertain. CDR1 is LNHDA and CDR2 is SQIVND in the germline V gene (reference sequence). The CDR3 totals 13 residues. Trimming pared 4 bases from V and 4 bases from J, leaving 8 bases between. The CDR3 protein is CASSTQKNQPQHF. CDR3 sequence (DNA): TGTGCCAGTAGTACCCAGAAGAATCAGCCCCAGCATTTT.

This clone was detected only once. The CDR3 loop is CASSHQGALYEQYF. The CDR3 DNA reads as TGCGCCAGCAGCCACCAGGGGGCTCTGTACGAGCAGTACTTC. J is TRBJ2-5 and V is TRBV5-1; 8 nucleotides align to TRBD1. TRBJ2-7 explains the end of the DNA better; the J call may be wrong. Germline values: CDR1 SGHRS, CDR2 YFSETQ. This CDR3 spans 14 amino acids.

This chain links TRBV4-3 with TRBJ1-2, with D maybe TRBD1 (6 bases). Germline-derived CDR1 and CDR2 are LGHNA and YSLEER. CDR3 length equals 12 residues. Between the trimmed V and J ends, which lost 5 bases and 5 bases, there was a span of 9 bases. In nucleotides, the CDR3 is TGCGCCAGCAGCGTGGACAGTTATGGCTACACCTTC. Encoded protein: CASSVDSYGYTF.

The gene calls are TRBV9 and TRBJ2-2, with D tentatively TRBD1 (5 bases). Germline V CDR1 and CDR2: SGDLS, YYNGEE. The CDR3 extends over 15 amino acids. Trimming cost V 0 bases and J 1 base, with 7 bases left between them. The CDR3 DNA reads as TGTGCCAGCAGCGTAGAAGGGGAGAACACCGGGGAGCTGTTTTTT. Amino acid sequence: CASSVEGENTGELFF.

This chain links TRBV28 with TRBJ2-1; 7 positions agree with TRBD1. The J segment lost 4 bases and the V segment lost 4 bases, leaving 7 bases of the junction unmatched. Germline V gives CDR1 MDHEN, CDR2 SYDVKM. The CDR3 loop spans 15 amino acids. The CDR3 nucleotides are TGTGCCAGCAGTTCCCCCGGGACAGCTTACAATGAGCAGTTCTTC. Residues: CASSSPGTAYNEQFF.